A selection of T cell receptor beta chains follows, all from one sample in a study of shared clonotypes between healthy human individuals. Some clones are missing from TCRdb's copy, which holds only in-frame ones; the method was immunoSEQ multiplex PCR. There are 1.5 million to 2.5 million clones in the sample; less than 95% occur only once, and roughly 1.2% lies in the top ten. The sequencing sample was made of naive CD8+ T cells sorted from blood. Source of these receptors: a man between 18 and 29 years old in good health. The CDR3 runs from the conserved cysteine through the conserved F or W. A D gene is named only where the DNA matches it firmly. Not every row has a clone size; where given, it reads once, few, many or a size class.

abundance,v_gene,j_gene,d_gene,CDR3aa,CDR3nt
once,TRBV9,TRBJ2-7,TRBD2,CASTSGTSPYEQYF,TGTGCCAGCACTAGCGGGACCTCTCCCTACGAGCAGTACTTC
NA,TRBV7-2,TRBJ1-1,TRBD1,CASSDRQGLTEAFF,TGTGCCAGCAGCGACAGACAGGGGCTTACTGAAGCTTTCTTT
NA,TRBV5-5,TRBJ2-2,TRBD1,CASSLKETGFFGGELFF,TGTGCCAGCAGCTTAAAGGAGACAGGGTTTTTTGGCGGGGAGCTGTTTTTT
NA,TRBV5-1,TRBJ1-1,NA,CASSLVGGGPPMNTEAFF,TGCGCCAGCAGCTTGGTTGGCGGGGGCCCACCCATGAACACTGAAGCTTTCTTT
NA,TRBV7-2,TRBJ2-2,NA,CASFTGELFF,TGTGCCAGCTTCACCGGGGAGCTGTTTTTT
once,TRBV7-2,TRBJ1-2,NA,CASSPLTGYGYTF,TGTGCCAGCAGCCCGCTCACGGGATATGGCTACACCTTC
NA,TRBV29-1,TRBJ2-5,NA,CSVEDNSKKETQYF,TGCAGCGTTGAAGATAACAGTAAGAAAGAGACCCAGTACTTC
NA,TRBV11-2,TRBJ1-1,NA,CASSPLGMNTEAFF,TGTGCCAGCAGCCCCCTTGGGATGAACACTGAAGCTTTCTTT
NA,TRBV30,TRBJ2-7,NA,CAWSVPGEQYF,TGTGCCTGGAGTGTACCGGGGGAGCAGTACTTC
NA,TRBV27,TRBJ2-7,NA,CASSLTPGHIYEQYF,TGTGCCAGCAGTTTAACCCCGGGACACATCTACGAGCAGTACTTC
NA,TRBV4-1,TRBJ2-1,NA,CASSQIGGNEQFF,TGCGCCAGCAGCCAGATAGGGGGAAATGAGCAGTTCTTC